This entry lists 30 T cell receptor beta chains sequenced from one sample in a study of T cell responses to AZD1222 COVID-19 vaccine (dated by TCRdb to about 2021). Library method: the immunoSEQ multiplex PCR assay. Drawn from immuneACCESS, this table holds only the in-frame rearrangements with V and J called that TCRdb kept. Clones are partly lost; checked studies trace under half to an unresolved V gene and leave the rest unexplained. The sample records approximately 110,000 clones, approximately 88% of which are singletons. The ten largest account for over 4.5% of the sample. Per the publication, the time point label means: baseline before first vaccination. Sample: peripheral blood, taken on day 0 of AZD1222 vaccination. Receptors originate from an adult in good health.

This chain links TRBV11-1 with TRBJ1-6; D may be TRBD1 (6 bases). CDR1 is SGHAT and CDR2 is FQDESV in the germline V gene (reference sequence). The CDR3 runs to 16 residues. V was pared by 2 bases and J by 7 bases, with 15 bases between. CDR3 in amino acids: CASSLSGGRANSPLHF. CDR3 bases: TGTGCCAGCAGCTTATCGGGGGGCAGAGCGAATTCACCCCTCCACTTT. The variable domain in full, with the rest retrieved from reference TRBV11-1 and TRBJ1-6, is EAEVAQSPRYKITEKSQAVAFWCDPISGHATLYWYRQILGQGPELLVQFQDESVVDDSQLPKDRFSAERLKGVDSTLKIQPAELGDSAMYLCASSLSGGRANSPLHFGNGTRLTVT.

The V gene is TRBV11-1, the J gene TRBJ2-7, with TRBD1 matching over 9 bases. This CDR3 has 14 amino acids. Germline loops: CDR1 SGHAT, CDR2 FQDESV (reference sequence). Losses at the gene ends were 4 bases for V and 4 bases for J; bases not matched to a gene: 5. The CDR3 nucleotides are TGTGCCAGCAGCTATGGACAGGGGCAGTACGAGCAGTACTTC. This sequence encodes CASSYGQGQYEQYF.

The rearrangement uses TRBV6-5 and TRBJ1-2; D unresolved. V was trimmed by 0 bases and J by 3 bases, leaving 11 bases between them. The length of the CDR3 is 15 residues. Germline V gene sequence: CDR1 MNHEY, CDR2 SVGAGI. The chain's CDR3 is CASSYSTEAHYGYTF. CDR3 coding DNA: TGTGCCAGCAGTTACTCGACCGAGGCCCACTATGGCTACACCTTC.

This chain links TRBV19 with TRBJ2-3; possible D gene TRBD2, 6 bases. V lost 5 bases to trimming and J lost 2 bases, with 14 bases between them. The CDR3 totals 15 residues. Germline-derived CDR1 and CDR2 are LNHDA and SQIVND (reference sequence). In DNA form, the CDR3 reads TGTGCCAGTAGTGGGCGGGACGGCGACACAGATACGCAGTATTTT. Protein sequence: CASSGRDGDTDTQYF.

This chain joins TRBV9 and TRBJ2-2; perhaps TRBD2 as D (5 bases). The germline V gene has CDR1 SGDLS and CDR2 YYNGEE. There are 15 residues in the CDR3. The V end was cut by 0 bases, the J end by 3 bases, with 9 bases between. The chain's CDR3 is CASSVAGYDTGELFF. The CDR3, as DNA: TGTGCCAGCAGCGTAGCGGGGTACGACACCGGGGAGCTGTTTTTT.

The chain joins TRBV5-4 to TRBJ1-6; TRBD1 matches at 8 bases. Trimming took 0 bases from V and 9 from J; bases not matched to a gene: 5. The germline V gene has CDR1 SGHNT and CDR2 YYREEE (reference sequence). CDR3 size: 15 residues. Written as DNA, the CDR3 is TGTGCCAGCAGCTTGGCATGGGACAGGTCTTCACCCCTCCACTTT. This translates into CASSLAWDRSSPLHF.

This clone rates as medium-sized. The CDR3 DNA follows: TGCGCCAGCAAGGAGGAAGGGGAAAATCAGCCCCAGCATTTT. Translated, it gives CASKEEGENQPQHF. The chain employs TRBV5-1 and TRBJ1-5, with D tentatively TRBD1 (5 bases). The V gene's germline CDR1 is SGHRS and CDR2 YFSETQ. V lost 6 bases and J 4 bases, leaving 14 bases between the germline ends. This CDR3 is 14 amino acids long.

V and J are TRBV7-9 and TRBJ1-1, with D tentatively TRBD1 (6 bases). Germline V gene lookup returns CDR1 SEHNR and CDR2 FQNEAQ (reference sequence). The CDR3 has 13 amino acids. V lost 6 bases to trimming and J lost 6 bases, with 14 bases between them. The CDR3 DNA sequence: TGTGCCAGCAGTGGGCGGGGGGGCCCTGAAGCTTTCTTT. It translates to CASSGRGGPEAFF.

This sequence joins TRBV5-6 and TRBJ1-3; D ambiguous. This CDR3 is built from 13 residues. V lost 2 bases and J lost 3, with 6 bases in between. Germline loops: CDR1 SGHDT, CDR2 YYEEEE. The CDR3 DNA is TGTGCCAGCAGCTTTGGTGTTGGAAACACCATATATTTT. This gives the protein CASSFGVGNTIYF. The complete variable domain, with remaining parts taken from reference TRBV5-6 and TRBJ1-3, reads DAGVTQSPTHLIKTRGQQVTLRCSPKSGHDTVSWYQQALGQGPQFIFQYYEEEERQRGNFPDRFSGHQFPNYSSELNVNALLLGDSALYLCASSFGVGNTIYFGEGSWLTVV.

This clone appeared a single time. The chain links TRBV3-1 (or the pseudogene TRBV3-2) to TRBJ1-5; D remains unclear. Germline-derived CDR1 and CDR2 are LGHDT and YNNKEL (reference sequence). V lost 0 bases and J lost 0, with 12 bases in between. The CDR3 covers 17 residues. In DNA, the CDR3 is TGTGCCAGCAGCCAAGATCTAGCTGGGAATAGCAATCAGCCCCAGCATTTT. It codes for CASSQDLAGNSNQPQHF.

This chain joins TRBV5-6 and TRBJ1-1; D perhaps matches TRBD1 (5 bases). Trimming removed 7 bases from V and 5 bases from J, with 15 bases in between. Germline assignment: CDR1 SGHDT and CDR2 YYEEEE. The CDR3 length is 13 residues. CDR3 nucleotides: TGTGCCAGCGCCAAAGGGGTTCGAACTGAAGCTTTCTTT. Translation: CASAKGVRTEAFF.

The genes are TRBV2 and TRBJ1-1; possible D gene TRBD1, 6 bases. CDR3 length: 13 residues. CDR1 is SNHLY and CDR2 is FYNNEI in the germline V gene. Deletions cut 2 bases from V and 4 bases from J, with 8 bases between. The CDR3 DNA reads as TGTGCCAGCAGTGAATTGGGGGCCACTGAAGCTTTCTTT. Translation gives CASSELGATEAFF.

This sequence joins TRBV7-2 and TRBJ2-7, with 11 positions matching TRBD2. CDR1 is SGHTA and CDR2 is FQGNSA in the germline V gene. The CDR3 is made up of 14 amino acids. V lost 5 bases and J lost 7; bases outside the gene matches: 7. The DNA for the CDR3 is TGTGCCAGCAGCCTAAGGACTAGCGGGTGGGAGCAGTACTTC. Its protein product is CASSLRTSGWEQYF.

This clone showed up just a few times. The chain uses TRBV6-6 and TRBJ2-2; TRBD1 matches at 10 bases. From germline, CDR1 is MNHNY and CDR2 SVGAGI (reference sequence). The CDR3 contains 14 residues. J lost 7 bases, V lost 6 bases, and 5 bases had no gene match. CDR3 sequence: CASRTGGADGELFF. The CDR3 nucleotides are TGTGCCAGCAGGACAGGGGGCGCCGACGGGGAGCTGTTTTTT.

This clone was seen more than once but under ten times. CDR3 sequence (DNA): TGCGCCAGCAGTGATAGACAGGGCTCCTACGAGCAGTACTTC. It codes for CASSDRQGSYEQYF. J is TRBJ2-7 and V is TRBV10-1, with 7 bases fitting TRBD1. J lost 0 bases, V lost 3 bases, and 2 bases had no gene match. The CDR3 loop spans 14 amino acids. Germline CDR1 WNHNN, CDR2 SYGVQD (reference sequence).

On this clone itself: One end of the junction varies from germline; a read error may be responsible. The chain combines TRBV18 with TRBJ1-3, with D maybe TRBD1 (6 bases). The CDR3 is 16 amino acids. From germline, CDR1 is KGHSH and CDR2 LQKENI. CDR3 amino acids: CASSPQGPNSGNTIYF. Here the CDR3 DNA reads TGTGCCAGCTCCCCACAGGGCCCGAACTCTGGAAACACCATATATTTT.

This CDR3 is CASSYSIGGNQPQHF. The DNA of the CDR3 is TGTGCCAGCAGTTACTCGATTGGGGGAAATCAGCCCCAGCATTTT. J is TRBJ1-5 and V is TRBV6-6; tentatively, D is TRBD1 (5 bases). Deletions cut 0 bases from V and 4 bases from J, with 10 bases between. Germline V gives CDR1 MNHNY, CDR2 SVGAGI (reference sequence). The CDR3 loop spans 15 amino acids.

The chain employs TRBV28 and TRBJ1-1; D is uncertain. V was clipped by 1 base and J by 11 bases, with 14 bases between them. The CDR3 totals 13 residues. CDR1 MDHEN and CDR2 SYDVKM come from the germline V gene. The CDR3 reads CASSLFQDSVAFF. CDR3 DNA sequence: TGTGCCAGCAGTTTATTTCAGGATTCCGTCGCTTTCTTT.

The DNA for the CDR3 is TGTGCCAGCAGTGAAGGCCCGGACAGCCACACCGGGGAGCTGTTTTTT. The encoded protein is CASSEGPDSHTGELFF. The V call is TRBV6-1, the J call TRBJ2-2; tentatively, D is TRBD1 (6 bases). Trimming cost V 1 base and J 3 bases, with 12 bases left between them. This CDR3 has 16 amino acids. Germline CDR1 reads MNHNS; CDR2 reads SASEGT.

The chain combines TRBV6-1 with TRBJ1-1, with D hard to call. Germline V gene sequence: CDR1 MNHNS, CDR2 SASEGT. This CDR3 has 15 residues. V gave up 2 bases and J gave up 1 base, with 11 bases separating them. The CDR3 DNA reads TGTGCCAGCAGTGAATCTGTGGGGTCGAACACTGAAGCTTTCTTT. Its translation is CASSESVGSNTEAFF.

The count of this clone is one. V usage is TRBV28 and J usage is TRBJ2-1; 7 nucleotides match TRBD1. Germline values: CDR1 MDHEN, CDR2 SYDVKM. This CDR3 has 14 residues. The J segment lost 6 bases and the V segment lost 8 bases, leaving 10 bases of the junction unmatched. This chain's CDR3 is CASSTGTLRNEQFF. CDR3 nucleotide sequence: TGTGCCAGCTCGACAGGGACCCTGCGCAATGAGCAGTTCTTC.

The gene calls are TRBV10-3 and TRBJ1-6; 9 bases agree with TRBD1. Germline assignment: CDR1 ENHRY and CDR2 SYGVKD. V trimming: 6 bases; J trimming: 7 bases; junction bases outside the gene matches: 4. The CDR3 is 14 amino acids. CDR3 in amino acids: CAIRSGTGNSPLHF. The CDR3 region has the DNA TGTGCCATCAGGTCCGGGACAGGGAATTCACCCCTCCACTTT.

This sequence joins TRBV4-2 and TRBJ2-1; 7 bases map to TRBD1. CDR1 and CDR2 (germline): LGHNA, YNFKEQ. The CDR3 contains 15 residues. V lost 3 bases and J lost 3; bases outside the gene matches: 5. In DNA form, the CDR3 reads TGTGCCAGCAGCCAGGCCGACAGGGACTACAATGAGCAGTTCTTC. Translating gives CASSQADRDYNEQFF.

The chain is built from TRBV19 and TRBJ1-1; 7 bases agree with TRBD1. CDR3 length: 14 amino acids. The germline V gene encodes CDR1 LNHDA and CDR2 SQIVND (reference sequence). The V segment lost 5 bases and the J segment 1 base; nucleotides outside the gene matches: 4. The CDR3 loop reads CASSAWTGNTEAFF. DNA of the CDR3: TGTGCCAGTAGTGCTTGGACAGGGAACACTGAAGCTTTCTTT.

The chain is built from TRBV10-1 and TRBJ2-3, with a possible D match to TRBD2 (7 bases). Trimming stripped 3 bases from V and 2 bases from J, with 15 bases between. This CDR3 is built from 16 residues. From germline, CDR1 is WNHNN and CDR2 SYGVQD (reference sequence). The CDR3 spells CASSDRGALFTDTQYF. The CDR3 DNA follows: TGCGCCAGCAGTGACCGGGGGGCGCTTTTCACAGATACGCAGTATTTT.

This clone was detected only a few times. The same CDR3 is also encoded by other DNA sequences in this sample. CDR3 sequence reads: CASSPRQGAGEKLFF. The CDR3 bases are TGTGCCAGCAGCCCTCGACAGGGGGCCGGTGAAAAACTGTTTTTT. The genes are TRBV7-9 and TRBJ1-4; 10 bases agree with TRBD1. V was clipped by 5 bases and J by 7 bases; unmatched bases: 7. There are 15 residues in the CDR3. Germline loops: CDR1 SEHNR, CDR2 FQNEAQ (reference sequence).

As for this clone: Other DNA sequences in this sample translate to the same CDR3. The chain combines TRBV28 with TRBJ1-5; the D is unclear. The V gene lost 1 base and the J gene lost 6 bases, with 4 bases spanning the gap. CDR3 length: 12 residues. CDR1 and CDR2 from the germline V gene are MDHEN and SYDVKM. CDR3 region: CASSLSGQPQHF. CDR3 nucleotides: TGTGCCAGCAGTTTATCGGGTCAGCCCCAGCATTTT. The whole variable domain, filled in from reference TRBV28 and TRBJ1-5, reads DVKVTQSSRYLVKRTGEKVFLECVQDMDHENMFWYRQDPGLGLRLIYFSYDVKMKEKGDIPEGYSVSREKKERFSLILESASTNQTSMYLCASSLSGQPQHFGDGTRLSIL.

The chain is built from TRBV6-1 and TRBJ1-1, with D maybe TRBD1 (6 bases). The germline V gene has CDR1 MNHNS and CDR2 SASEGT. The CDR3 length is 13 residues. Trimming shortened V by 0 bases and J by 11 bases, and 13 bases separated the two germline ends. The CDR3, as DNA: TGTGCCAGCAGTGAAGCGTGGGGGGCTGGGGCTTTCTTT. Encoded protein: CASSEAWGAGAFF.

This clone was observed once. V is TRBV15 and J is TRBJ1-5; no clear D. V lost 0 bases, J lost 0 bases, and 6 bases lay in between. In germline, CDR1 is LNHNV, CDR2 YYDKDF (reference sequence). This CDR3 contains 15 residues. The CDR3, as DNA: TGTGCCACCAGCAGAGATTCGAATAGCAATCAGCCCCAGCATTTT. It translates to CATSRDSNSNQPQHF.

This rearrangement joins TRBV27 to TRBJ2-6; tentatively, D is TRBD1 (6 bases). Trimming took off 5 bases at V and 1 base at J, with 9 bases between the two ends. Germline V gene lookup returns CDR1 MNHEY and CDR2 SMNVEV (reference sequence). This CDR3 has 15 residues. CDR3 amino acids: CASSSRGSGANVLTF. The CDR3 nucleotides are TGTGCCAGCAGTAGCAGGGGTTCTGGGGCCAACGTCCTGACTTTC.